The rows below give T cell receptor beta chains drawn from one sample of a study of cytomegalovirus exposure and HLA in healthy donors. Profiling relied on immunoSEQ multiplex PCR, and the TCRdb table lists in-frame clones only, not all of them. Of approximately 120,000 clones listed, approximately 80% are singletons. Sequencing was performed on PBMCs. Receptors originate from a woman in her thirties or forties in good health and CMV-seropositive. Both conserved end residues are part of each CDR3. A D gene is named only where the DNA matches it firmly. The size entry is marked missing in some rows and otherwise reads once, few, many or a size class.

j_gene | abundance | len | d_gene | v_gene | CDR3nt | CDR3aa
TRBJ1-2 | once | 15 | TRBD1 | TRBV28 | TGTGCCAGCAGTTTCTTGGGGACAGAACGGAGTGGCTACACCTTC | CASSFLGTERSGYTF
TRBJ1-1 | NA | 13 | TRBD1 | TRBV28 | TGTGCCAGCAGCAGGACAGGGGTCACTGAAGCTTTCTTT | CASSRTGVTEAFF
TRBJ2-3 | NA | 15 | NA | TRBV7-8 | TGTGCCAGCACCCAGAGGAGGGAGGTGGCAGATACGCAGTATTTT | CASTQRREVADTQYF
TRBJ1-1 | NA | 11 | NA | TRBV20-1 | TGCAGTGCCCTCCGGGGGACTGAAGCTTTCTTT | CSALRGTEAFF
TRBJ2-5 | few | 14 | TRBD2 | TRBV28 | TGTGCCAGCAGTTTGGCTAGCGGAAAAGAGACCCAGTACTTC | CASSLASGKETQYF
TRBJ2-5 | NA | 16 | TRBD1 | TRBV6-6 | TGTGCCAGCAGTTACTCGCCAGGGGGAAAACAAGAGACCCAGTACTTC | CASSYSPGGKQETQYF
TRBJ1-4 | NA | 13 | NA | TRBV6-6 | TGTGCCAGCAGTTACTCAGGGGACTTTCGACTGTTTTTT | CASSYSGDFRLFF
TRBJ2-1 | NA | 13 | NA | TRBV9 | TGTGCCAGCAGCGGGGGAGGACCGGGTGAGCAGTTCTTC | CASSGGGPGEQFF
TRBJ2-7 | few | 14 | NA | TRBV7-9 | TGTGCCAGCAGCCCGACAATCCGAATGGGTGAGCAGTACTTC | CASSPTIRMGEQYF
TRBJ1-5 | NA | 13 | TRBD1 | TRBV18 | TGTGCCAGCTCGCTACAGGGGGATCAGCCCCAACATTTT | CASSLQGDQPQHF
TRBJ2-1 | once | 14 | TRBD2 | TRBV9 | TGTGCCAGCACCCGGACTAGCGGCTACAATGAGCAGTTCTTC | CASTRTSGYNEQFF
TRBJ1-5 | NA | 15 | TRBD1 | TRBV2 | TGTGCCAGCAGCCAAGACAGGGCACTAAATCAGCCCCAGCATTTT | CASSQDRALNQPQHF
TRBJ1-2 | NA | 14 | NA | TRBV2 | TGTGCCAGCAGTGAATCAGGGTCTAACTATGGCTACACCTTC | CASSESGSNYGYTF
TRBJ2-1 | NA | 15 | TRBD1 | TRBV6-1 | TGTGCCAGCAGTCCCGGGACAGGGTCGGACAATGAGCAGTTCTTC | CASSPGTGSDNEQFF
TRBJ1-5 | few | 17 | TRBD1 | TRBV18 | TGTGCCAGCTCATTCAATTCCGGGACAGGGATGATGCAGCCCCAGCATTTT | CASSFNSGTGMMQPQHF
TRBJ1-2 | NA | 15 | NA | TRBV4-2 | TGTGCCAGCAGCCAAGATCCCTCAGGGCAGTATGGCTACACCTTC | CASSQDPSGQYGYTF
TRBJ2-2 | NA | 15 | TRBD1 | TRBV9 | TGTGCCAGCAGCTCCGGACAGGGTGGAACCGGGGAGCTGTTTTTT | CASSSGQGGTGELFF
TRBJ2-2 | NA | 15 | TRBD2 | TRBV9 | TGTGCCAGCAGCGTAGCTCCGACTAGCCCAGGGGAGCTGTTTTTT | CASSVAPTSPGELFF
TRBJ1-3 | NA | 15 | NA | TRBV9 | TGTGCCAGCAGCCCCCAGGGCAACTCTGGAAACACCATATATTTT | CASSPQGNSGNTIYF
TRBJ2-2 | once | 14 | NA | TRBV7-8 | TGTGCCAGCAGCTTAGGACTAAACACCGGGGAGCTGTTTTTT | CASSLGLNTGELFF
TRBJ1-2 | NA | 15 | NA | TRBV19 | TGTGCCAGTAGTATAGGGCACAGGCGAAACTATGGCTACACCTTC | CASSIGHRRNYGYTF
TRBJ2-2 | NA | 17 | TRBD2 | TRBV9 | TGTGCCAGCAGCCCCCGGGCAGCGGGAGTCTCCACCGGGGAGCTGTTTTTT | CASSPRAAGVSTGELFF
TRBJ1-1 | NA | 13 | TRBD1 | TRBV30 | TGTGCCTGGAGTGTGGCAGGGGGCACTGAAGCTTTCTTT | CAWSVAGGTEAFF
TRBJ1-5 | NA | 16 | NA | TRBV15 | TGTGCCACCAGCAGAGAATTGGAGGGATTCAATCAGCCCCAGCATTTT | CATSRELEGFNQPQHF
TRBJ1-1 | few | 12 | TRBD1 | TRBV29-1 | TGCAGCGCAGGGGGCGAGGACACTGAAGCTTTCTTT | CSAGGEDTEAFF
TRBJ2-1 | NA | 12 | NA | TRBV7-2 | TGTGCCAGCAGCAAGGACTATAAGGAGCAGTTCTTC | CASSKDYKEQFF
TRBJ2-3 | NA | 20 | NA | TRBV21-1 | TGTGCCAGCAGCAAGAGTCGGAGGCAATCGGGGTTAACTAGCACAGATACGCAGTATTTT | CASSKSRRQSGLTSTDTQYF
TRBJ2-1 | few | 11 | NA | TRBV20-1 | TGCAGTGCAACTGAATTGAATGAGCAGTTCTTC | CSATELNEQFF
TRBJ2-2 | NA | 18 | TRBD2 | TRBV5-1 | TGCGCCAGCGGGCCCTGGACTAGCGGGAGCCCCAACACCGGGGAGCTGTTTTTT | CASGPWTSGSPNTGELFF
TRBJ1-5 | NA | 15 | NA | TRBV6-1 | TGTGCCATCTCCCAAGGGGTTATAGGCAATCAGCCCCAGCATTTT | CAISQGVIGNQPQHF
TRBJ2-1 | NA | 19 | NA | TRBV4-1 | TGCGCCAGCAGCCAAGATCTGGGTGGCGGGTGGAGCTCCTACAATGAGCAGTTCTTC | CASSQDLGGGWSSYNEQFF
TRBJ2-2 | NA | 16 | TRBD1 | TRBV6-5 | TGTGCCAGCAGTTACTCTCCGGACAGGGGCACCGGGGAGCTGTTTTTT | CASSYSPDRGTGELFF
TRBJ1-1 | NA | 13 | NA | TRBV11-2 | TGTGCCAGCAGCTTAGGCAGTTACACTGAAGCTTTCTTT | CASSLGSYTEAFF
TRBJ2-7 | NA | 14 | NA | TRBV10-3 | TGTGCCATCAGTGGGACAGTTTTCTCCTACGAGCAGTACTTC | CAISGTVFSYEQYF
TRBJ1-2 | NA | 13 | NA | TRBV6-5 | TGTGCCAGCAAACGGGGTTCGCAGGGGAGCTACACCTTC | CASKRGSQGSYTF
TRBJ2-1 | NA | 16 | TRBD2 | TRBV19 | TGTGCCAGTGTAACCCGGACTAGCGGGGTTAACAATGAGCAGTTCTTC | CASVTRTSGVNNEQFF
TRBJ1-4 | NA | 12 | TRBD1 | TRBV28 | TGTGCCAGCAGCCAAGGACAGGGGAAACTGTTTTTT | CASSQGQGKLFF
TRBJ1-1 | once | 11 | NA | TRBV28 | TGTGCCAGCAGTTTCAGGGTTGAAGCTTTCTTT | CASSFRVEAFF
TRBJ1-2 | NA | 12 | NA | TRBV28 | TGTGCCAGCAGTTTATTCCCAGATGGCTACACCTTC | CASSLFPDGYTF
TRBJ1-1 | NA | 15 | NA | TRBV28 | TGTGCCAGCAGTTTCTCTTTACAGTGGAACACTGAAGCTTTCTTT | CASSFSLQWNTEAFF
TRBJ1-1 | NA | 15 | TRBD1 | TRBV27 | TGTGCCAGCAGTACCCGACAGGGGGGGGGAACTGAAGCTTTCTTT | CASSTRQGGGTEAFF
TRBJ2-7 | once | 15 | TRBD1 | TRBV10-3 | TGTGCCATCAGTGAGACCGGGACAGGGGGCGTCGAGCAGTACTTC | CAISETGTGGVEQYF
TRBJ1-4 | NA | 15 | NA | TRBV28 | TGTGCCAGCACCACGGGGGGGGCCACTAATGAAAAACTGTTTTTT | CASTTGGATNEKLFF
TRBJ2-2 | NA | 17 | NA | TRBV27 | TGTGCCAGCAACTACCTAGGAGGGGCCCGAACCACCGGGGAGCTGTTTTTT | CASNYLGGARTTGELFF
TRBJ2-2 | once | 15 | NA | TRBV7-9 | TGTGCCAGCAGCCAACCACTTTTAAGCACCGGGGAGCTGTTTTTT | CASSQPLLSTGELFF
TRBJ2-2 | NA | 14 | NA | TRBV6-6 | TGTGCCAGCAAGGACTGGGGAAACACCGGGGAGCTGTTTTTT | CASKDWGNTGELFF
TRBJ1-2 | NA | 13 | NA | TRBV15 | TGTGCCACCAGCAGAGATCCGGGACTGGACTACACCTTC | CATSRDPGLDYTF
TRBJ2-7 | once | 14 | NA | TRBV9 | TGTGCCAGCAGCTTGGGGGCTAGCGGCTACGAGCAGTACTTC | CASSLGASGYEQYF
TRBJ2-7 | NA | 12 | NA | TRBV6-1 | TGTGCCAGCAGACGGGACTCCTACGAGCAGTACTTC | CASRRDSYEQYF
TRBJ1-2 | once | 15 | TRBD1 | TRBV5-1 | TGCGCCAGCAGCTCGGACAACAGGGGACCATATGGCTACACCTTC | CASSSDNRGPYGYTF
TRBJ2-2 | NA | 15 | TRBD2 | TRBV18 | TGTGCCAGCTCACCAAAAACTAGCGACACCGGGGAGCTGTTTTTT | CASSPKTSDTGELFF
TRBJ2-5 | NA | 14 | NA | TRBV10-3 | TGTGCCACTACCTCAAAGAGCCCCGCGGAGACCCAGTACTTC | CATTSKSPAETQYF
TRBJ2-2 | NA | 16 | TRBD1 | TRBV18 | TGTGCCAGCTCCCCCTTTGGCCAGGGGGCGTCCGGGGAGCTGTTTTTT | CASSPFGQGASGELFF
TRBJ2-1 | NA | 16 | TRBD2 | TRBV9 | TGTGCCAGCAGCCCGAGTAGCGGGAGGGCCGACAATGAGCAGTTCTTC | CASSPSSGRADNEQFF